What follows describes a single T cell receptor (beta chain). No antigen is known for it. At sampling all donors were nominally healthy, likely with unrecorded immune exposures. The sample comes from a study of cytomegalovirus exposure and HLA in healthy donors. Study-wide results and caveats: Several V segments, TRBV6-2 and TRBV6-3 among them, could not be told apart and were dropped. Most of the CMV-associated TCR beta chains (in a later analysis) appeared to be HLA-restricted.

After removal of 1 base from V and 9 bases from J, the junction contained 5 bases not matched to a gene. This CDR3 contains 15 residues. The V gene's germline CDR1 is SGHTS and CDR2 YDEGEE. 60 Vbeta and 13 Jbeta primers were used in PCR. Sequencing used immunoSEQ multiplex PCR; TCRdb keeps in-frame clones, though not all of them. In total, the table holds about 200,000 clones. Sequenced material: PBMCs. The clonotype originates from a boy between 10 and 17 years old in good health and CMV-seronegative. The chain has TRBV5-8 and TRBJ1-6; TRBD1 aligns across 9 bases. For the CDR3, the DNA is TGTGCCAGCAGCTTGCCGAGGACAGGGGCTTCACCCCTCCACTTT. Protein product: CASSLPRTGASPLHF.